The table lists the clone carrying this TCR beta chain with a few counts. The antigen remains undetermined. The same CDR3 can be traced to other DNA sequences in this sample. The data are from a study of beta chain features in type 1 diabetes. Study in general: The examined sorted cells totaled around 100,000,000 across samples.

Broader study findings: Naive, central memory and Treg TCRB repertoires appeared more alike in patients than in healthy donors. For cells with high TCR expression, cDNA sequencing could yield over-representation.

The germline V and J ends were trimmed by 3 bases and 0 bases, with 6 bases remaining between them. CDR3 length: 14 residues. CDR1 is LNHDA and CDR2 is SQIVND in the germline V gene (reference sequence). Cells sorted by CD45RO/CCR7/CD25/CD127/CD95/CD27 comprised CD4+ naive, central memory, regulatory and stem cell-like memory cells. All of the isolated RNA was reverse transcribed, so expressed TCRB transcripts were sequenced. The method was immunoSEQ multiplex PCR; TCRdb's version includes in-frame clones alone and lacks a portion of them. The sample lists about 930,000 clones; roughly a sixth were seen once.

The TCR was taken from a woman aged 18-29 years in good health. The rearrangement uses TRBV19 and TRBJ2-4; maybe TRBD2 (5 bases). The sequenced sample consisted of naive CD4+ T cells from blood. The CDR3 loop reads CASSIGLAKNIQYF. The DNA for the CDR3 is TGTGCCAGTAGTATTGGACTAGCCAAAAACATTCAGTACTTC.